The present T cell receptor (beta chain) was sequenced within a study of blood T cell repertoires in COVID-19. The repertoire was sequenced with immunoSEQ multiplex PCR; TCRdb's copy has only in-frame clones and lacks some. The sample has fewer than 450,000 clones, about nine tenths seen once; the top ten hold approximately 12%. The V segment lost 0 bases and the J segment 5 bases; nucleotides outside the gene matches: 6. Germline V CDR1 and CDR2: ENHRY, SYGVKD. The CDR3 sequence is 16 residues long. The sequenced sample consisted of peripheral blood. The TCR comes from a woman aged 45-59 years with COVID-19, enrolled during active disease. The chain has TRBV10-3 and TRBJ2-3, with 9 bases fitting TRBD2. CDR3 sequence reads: CAISESIGTSLDTQYF. The CDR3 DNA follows: TGTGCCATCAGTGAGTCGATTGGGACTAGCTTAGATACGCAGTATTTT.